These 17 T cell receptor beta chains share one sample of origin, sequenced in a study of regulatory T cells in long-lasting Graves disease. Building the TCR beta libraries relied on iRepertoire HTBI primers, and CDR3 regions underwent Arm-PCR. TCRdb processed the multiplex PCR reads anew with MiXCR; each CDR3 protein has one entry. The sample has about 500,000 distinct CDR3 sequences, around 15% seen once. Time point here: newly diagnosed GD, antithyroid drugs for less than 3 months. The TCR library was prepared using RNA isolated from PBMCs. This sample was also put to use in a study of T cells in Graves' hyperthyroidism and ophthalmopathy.

The sequences come from peripheral blood mononuclear cells (PBMCs), collected at new diagnosis, from a patient treated with antithyroid drugs. The receptors derive from a man between 40 and 49 years old with Graves disease.

There are a few counts of this clonotype. The chain uses TRBV15 and TRBJ1-4, with TRBD1 identical over 12 bases. V lost 2 bases and J lost 8; bases outside the gene matches: 9. CDR1 is LNHNV, CDR2 YYDKDF, per germline (reference sequence). The CDR3 is 17 amino acids. In DNA form, the CDR3 reads TGTGCCACCAGCAGATGGGGGACAGGGGGCGCTGGGGAAAAACTGTTTTTT. Translation gives CATSRWGTGGAGEKLFF.

This clonotype showed up just a few times. The V call is TRBV28, the J call TRBJ2-5; TRBD1 is a possible D gene (6 bases). V lost 2 bases and J lost 5, with 15 bases in between. The CDR3 spans 15 residues. Germline-derived CDR1 and CDR2 are MDHEN and SYDVKM. CDR3 residues: CASSLQGPRSETQYF. The CDR3 DNA reads TGTGCCAGCAGTTTACAGGGGCCCCGCTCGGAGACCCAGTACTTC.

This clonotype was observed many times. The rearrangement uses TRBV27 and TRBJ2-1; D is unresolved. The V end lost 3 bases, the J end lost 4 bases, and 10 bases lay between the germline ends. CDR1 and CDR2 (germline): MNHEY, SMNVEV (reference sequence). The CDR3 length is 14 residues. The CDR3 nucleotides read TGTGCCAGCAGTTTTGGGCGTATATACAATGAGCAGTTCTTC. It is translated as CASSFGRIYNEQFF.

Worth noting for this clonotype: The germline gene is not matched at one end of the junction; a read error may be the cause. The rearrangement joins TRBV12-3 or TRBV12-4 to TRBJ2-1; 8 nucleotides align to TRBD2. The CDR3 consists of 13 residues. CDR3 loop: CASSLNLAGTIIF. The CDR3 nucleotides are TGTGCCAGCAGTTTAAATTTAGCGGGGACCATAATCTTC.

This clonotype was detected only a few times. The chain joins TRBV20-1 to TRBJ2-2; 7 bases line up with TRBD2. The CDR3 is 17 amino acids. Germline V lookup: CDR1 DFQATT, CDR2 SNEGSKA (reference sequence). V shed 0 bases and J 6 bases; nucleotides not matched to a gene: 13. The DNA of the CDR3 is TGCAGTGCTAGAGATCCTTTTGGGAGGGGTCGGGCCGGGGAGCTGTTTTTT. Protein sequence: CSARDPFGRGRAGELFF.

The chain carries TRBV19 and TRBJ2-2; D unclear. V lost 4 bases to trimming and J lost 6 bases, with 3 bases between them. Germline lookup yields CDR1 LNHDA and CDR2 SQIVND (reference sequence). This CDR3 is built from 11 residues. The DNA of the CDR3 is TGTGCCAGTAGTAACTCCGGGGAGCTGTTTTTT. Translation gives CASSNSGELFF.

This clonotype occurred many times. CDR3 sequence: CSVGGAGGPTDTQYF. DNA for the CDR3: TGCAGCGTTGGTGGGGCGGGAGGGCCGACAGATACGCAGTATTTT. This sequence joins TRBV29-1 and TRBJ2-3; TRBD2 aligns across 9 bases. The junction had 8 bases not matched to a gene; V was cut back by 4 bases and J by 3 bases. Per germline, CDR1 SQVTM and CDR2 ANQGSEA. There are 15 residues in the CDR3.

This clonotype was recorded at least ten times. The CDR3, as DNA: TGTGCCAGCAGTATCGACAGGCGCGGAAACACCATATATTTT. Its translation is CASSIDRRGNTIYF. This chain uses TRBV12-3 or TRBV12-4 with TRBJ1-3, with D tentatively TRBD1 (6 bases). The CDR3 spans 14 residues. With 5 bases removed from V and 4 bases from J, the gap between germline ends came to 12 bases.

This clonotype occurred many times. The rearrangement joins TRBV20-1 to TRBJ2-3, with 7 bases aligning to TRBD2. The junction had 3 bases not matched to a gene; V was cut back by 3 bases and J by 0 bases. This CDR3 spans 14 amino acids. Germline V gene sequence: CDR1 DFQATT, CDR2 SNEGSKA (reference sequence). CDR3 sequence (DNA): TGCAGTGCTAGTCCACTAGCGAGCACAGATACGCAGTATTTT. Translation gives CSASPLASTDTQYF.

Concerning this clonotype itself: A read error may be the cause here, since a much bigger clone is one base away. The V and J genes are TRBV2 and TRBJ2-7, with TRBD2 matching over 7 bases. The CDR3 is made up of 14 amino acids. The V and J ends lost 1 base and 3 bases, in that order; junction bases with no gene match: 3. Looked up from germline, CDR1 is SNHLY and CDR2 is FYNNEI. CDR3 residues: CASSEGGEGYEQYF. The CDR3 DNA reads TGTGCCAGCAGTGAAGGAGGGGAGGGCTACGAGCAGTACTTC.

CDR3 protein: CASSSEDGYEQYF. For the CDR3, the DNA is TGTGCCAGCAGCTCAGAGGACGGCTACGAGCAGTACTTC. The chain is built from TRBV11-1 and TRBJ2-7, with D uncertain. Germline CDR1 SGHAT, CDR2 FQDESV (reference sequence). The ends were cut back, 4 bases at V and 3 bases at J, with 10 bases in the middle. The CDR3 contains 13 residues.

This clonotype has a count of ten or more. J is TRBJ2-2 and V is TRBV7-6; 11 bases are shared with TRBD2. J lost 0 bases, V lost 1 base, and 10 bases had no gene match. The CDR3 is 20 residues long. Germline CDR1 reads SGHVS; CDR2 reads FNYEAQ. The CDR3 sequence: CASSLGTFGLAGPNTGELFF. The DNA of the CDR3 is TGTGCCAGCAGCTTAGGGACGTTCGGACTAGCGGGTCCGAACACCGGGGAGCTGTTTTTT.

The chain couples TRBV29-1 to TRBJ1-2, with TRBD1 matching 9 bases. The CDR3 has 11 residues. CDR1 and CDR2 (germline): SQVTM, ANQGSEA. Trimming took 5 bases from V and 7 from J; bases not matched to a gene: 2. CDR3 coding DNA: TGCAGCGTTACAGGGGGCTCTGGCTACACCTTC. It encodes CSVTGGSGYTF.

This clonotype was seen repeatedly, ten times or more. J is TRBJ2-7 and V is TRBV18, with D possibly being TRBD2 (5 bases). Trimming removed 6 bases from V and 2 bases from J, with 11 bases in between. The CDR3 totals 13 residues. CDR1 KGHSH and CDR2 LQKENI come from the germline V gene. CDR3 DNA sequence: TGTGCCAGCTCGGACTTTACAGCCTACGAGCAGTACTTC. This gives the protein CASSDFTAYEQYF. The entire variable domain, with the rest obtained from reference TRBV18 and TRBJ2-7, is as follows: NAGVMQNPRHLVRRRGQEARLRCSPMKGHSHVYWYRQLPEEGLKFMVYLQKENIIDESGMPKERFSAEFPKEGPSILRIQQVVRGDSAAYFCASSDFTAYEQYFGPGTRLTVT.

This clonotype showed up just a few times. V is TRBV10-3 and J is TRBJ1-2, with a weak D call TRBD1 (5 bases). Germline loops: CDR1 ENHRY, CDR2 SYGVKD. This CDR3 is built from 13 residues. Trimming shortened V by 10 bases and J by 1 base, and 13 bases separated the two germline ends. The CDR3 protein is CANSKTDNYGYTF. The CDR3 DNA reads TGTGCCAACTCAAAGACAGATAACTATGGCTACACCTTC.

Remarks on this clonotype: An end of the junction does not agree with germline; a read error may underlie this. The V gene is TRBV6-1, the J gene TRBJ1-1; D not certain. The CDR3 consists of 12 residues. Germline lookup yields CDR1 MNHNS and CDR2 SASEGT. As DNA, the CDR3 is TGTGCCAGCAGTGAAACACTGGACGGTCGGCTCTTT. As protein: CASSETLDGRLF.

This clonotype was seen more than once but under ten times. The chain employs TRBV24-1 and TRBJ2-2; the D gene is possibly TRBD1 (6 bases). This CDR3 is built from 14 residues. V lost 9 bases, J lost 4 bases, and 14 bases lay in between. Germline lookup yields CDR1 KGHDR and CDR2 SFDVKD. CDR3 loop: CATLRPDSTGELFF. CDR3 DNA sequence: TGTGCCACCTTAAGACCGGACAGCACCGGGGAGCTGTTTTTT.